A selection of T cell receptor beta chains follows, all from one sample in a study of cytomegalovirus exposure and HLA in healthy donors. The method was immunoSEQ multiplex PCR; TCRdb's version includes in-frame clones alone and lacks a portion of them. This table holds 150,000 to 200,000 clones, approximately 73% found once. The sequenced sample consisted of PBMCs. These receptors all come from a man in his forties or fifties in good health and CMV-seronegative. CDR3s include the opening cysteine and the closing phenylalanine or tryptophan. Each record gives: D gene, V gene, clone size, J gene, CDR3 DNA, CDR3 protein. The D gene is left open where the match is weak. Clone size is shown for a subset of rows, as once, few, many or a class of expanded clone.

NA	TRBV2	few	TRBJ1-4	TGTGCCAGCAGGAGACTAGCAACTAATGAAAAACTGTTTTTT	CASRRLATNEKLFF
TRBD1	TRBV7-3	NA	TRBJ2-5	TGTGCCAGCAGCACGACAGGGTTAGAGACCCAGTACTTC	CASSTTGLETQYF
NA	TRBV6-5	NA	TRBJ1-3	TGTGCCAGCAGTTACGGCAGGGCTGGAAACACCATATATTTT	CASSYGRAGNTIYF
NA	TRBV5-6	NA	TRBJ1-4	TGTGCCAGCAGCTTCTGGGCCGTTACTGCAACTAATGAAAAACTGTTTTTT	CASSFWAVTATNEKLFF
NA	TRBV28	NA	TRBJ1-2	TGTGCCAGCAGTTCTTATACAGGGCGCTCAGACTATGGCTACACCTTC	CASSSYTGRSDYGYTF
NA	TRBV4-1	once	TRBJ2-5	TGCGCCAGCAGCCCAACGAGGGCCAGGGAGACCCAGTACTTC	CASSPTRARETQYF
TRBD2	TRBV5-1	NA	TRBJ2-7	TGCGCCAGCAGCCCCGGGGGGGTGCTCAACGAGCAGTACTTC	CASSPGGVLNEQYF
TRBD2	TRBV28	few	TRBJ2-1	TGTGCCAGCAGTTTCTCACTAGCGGGGGGTTACAATGAGCAGTTCTTC	CASSFSLAGGYNEQFF
NA	TRBV11-2	NA	TRBJ2-3	TGTGCCAGCAGCTTACGAACAGCCACAGATACGCAGTATTTT	CASSLRTATDTQYF
TRBD1	TRBV4-3	NA	TRBJ1-2	TGCGCCAGCAGCCAAGGTTCGGGACAGAGCCTCTATGGCTACACCTTC	CASSQGSGQSLYGYTF
NA	TRBV18	NA	TRBJ1-1	TGTGCCAGCTCACCACCCGGTGTTGAAGCTTTCTTT	CASSPPGVEAFF
NA	TRBV20-1	NA	TRBJ1-1	TGCAGTGCTAGCGAGGGTCTACGCGCTTTCTTT	CSASEGLRAFF
TRBD1	TRBV7-2	NA	TRBJ1-2	TGTGCCAGCAGCTTGACAGGGTTTGACTATGGCTACACCTTC	CASSLTGFDYGYTF
NA	TRBV5-1	NA	TRBJ2-7	TGCGCCAGCAGCTCAGACTACGAGCAGTACTTC	CASSSDYEQYF
NA	TRBV7-9	few	TRBJ1-1	TGTGCCAGCAGCTCCGGGGGGGGGACTCGGTACACTGAAGCTTTCTTT	CASSSGGGTRYTEAFF
TRBD1	TRBV27	NA	TRBJ2-7	TGTGCCAGCAGTTTAGGGACAGTCGGCGAGCAGTACTTC	CASSLGTVGEQYF
TRBD1	TRBV28	NA	TRBJ1-5	TGTGCCAGCAGGACAGGGGGGGTGAGCAATCAGCCCCAGCATTTT	CASRTGGVSNQPQHF
TRBD1	TRBV6-1	NA	TRBJ2-7	TGTGCCAGCAGTGAGCCCGGGACAGGGATGCGCTACGAGCAGTACTTC	CASSEPGTGMRYEQYF
NA	TRBV5-6	few	TRBJ1-1	TGTGCCAGCAGCTTGGATAGCCTTTTAGCGGTGAACACTGAAGCTTTCTTT	CASSLDSLLAVNTEAFF
TRBD2	TRBV28	NA	TRBJ2-1	TGTGCCAGCAGTCCCGGACTAGCGGGGCCCTACAATGAGCAGTTCTTC	CASSPGLAGPYNEQFF
TRBD1	TRBV2	NA	TRBJ1-2	TGTGCCAGCAGTCGGACAGGGGACGGCAACTATGGCTACACCTTC	CASSRTGDGNYGYTF
TRBD1	TRBV28	once	TRBJ1-6	TGTGCCAGCAGTCGGACAGGAGGGGGTTCACCCCTCCACTTT	CASSRTGGGSPLHF
TRBD1	TRBV18	NA	TRBJ1-4	TGTGCCAGCTCACCACCGGGACAGGGGAATGAAAAACTGTTTTTT	CASSPPGQGNEKLFF
TRBD2	TRBV14	few	TRBJ2-3	TGTGCCAGCAGCCGGGGGATTACGAGCGGGGGGCCCCGAAGTGATACGCAGTATTTT	CASSRGITSGGPRSDTQYF
NA	TRBV6-5	NA	TRBJ1-4	TGTGCCAGCAGTCGGACCGGGGGTGAAAAACTGTTTTTT	CASSRTGGEKLFF
TRBD1	TRBV29-1	few	TRBJ1-1	TGCAGCACACGACAGGGGGGATGGAACACTGAAGCTTTCTTT	CSTRQGGWNTEAFF
TRBD2	TRBV18	NA	TRBJ2-2	TGTGCCAGCTCACCAATTCGGCGGGGGGGCCACAACACCGGGGAGCTGTTTTTT	CASSPIRRGGHNTGELFF
TRBD2	TRBV5-4	NA	TRBJ2-3	TGTGCCAGCAGCTTGGATCCTCTTGGACTAGCAACGCAGTATTTT	CASSLDPLGLATQYF
TRBD1	TRBV4-1	NA	TRBJ1-3	TGCGCCAGCAGCCAAGCCGGGACAGGAGGAAACACCATATATTTT	CASSQAGTGGNTIYF
NA	TRBV10-3	NA	TRBJ1-2	TGTGCCATCAGCCCCCAACACGGCACAGACGATGGCTACACCTTC	CAISPQHGTDDGYTF
TRBD1	TRBV27	NA	TRBJ1-4	TGTGCCAGCAGCCTGGGGGACAGGGAAAAACTGTTTTTT	CASSLGDREKLFF
NA	TRBV4-1	NA	TRBJ2-3	TGCGCCAGCAGCCCTGGGGGGGCGGGCACAGATACGCAGTATTTT	CASSPGGAGTDTQYF
TRBD2	TRBV15	NA	TRBJ2-3	TGTGCCACCAGCAGTCGAACTAGCGGGGGGAGCACAGATACGCAGTATTTT	CATSSRTSGGSTDTQYF
NA	TRBV5-4	NA	TRBJ2-5	TGTGCCAGCAGCCCTGATGCCGGGAGACGAGAGACCCAGTACTTC	CASSPDAGRRETQYF
NA	TRBV19	once	TRBJ1-5	TGTGCCAGTAGTATTTTGGAGGGGCTTCAGCCCCAGCATTTT	CASSILEGLQPQHF
TRBD1	TRBV18	NA	TRBJ2-1	TGTGCCAGCTCCCCCAGGGGGCTGAATGAGCAGTTCTTC	CASSPRGLNEQFF
NA	TRBV5-1	NA	TRBJ2-5	TGCGCCAGCAGCTCGGACAGCGGCGTCCAGACCCAGTACTTC	CASSSDSGVQTQYF
TRBD1	TRBV15	few	TRBJ2-7	TGTGCCACCAGCAGAGATCGTCTACAGGGGGCTTCCTACGAGCAGTACTTC	CATSRDRLQGASYEQYF
TRBD2	TRBV2	NA	TRBJ2-1	TGTGCCAGCAGTGTTCGGACTAGCCGGGGTTACAATGAGCAGTTCTTC	CASSVRTSRGYNEQFF
TRBD1	TRBV18	once	TRBJ1-1	TGTGCCAGCTCACCGGGACAGGGAATGAACACTGAAGCTTTCTTT	CASSPGQGMNTEAFF
NA	TRBV2	NA	TRBJ1-4	TGTGCCAGCAGTCGGGATAATAATGAAAAACTGTTTTTT	CASSRDNNEKLFF
TRBD1	TRBV7-9	NA	TRBJ2-7	TGTGCCAGCAGCTTAGGTATGGGACAGGTCGTCTACGAGCAGTACTTC	CASSLGMGQVVYEQYF
NA	TRBV29-1	NA	TRBJ1-2	TGCAACGTTGAAGAGGGAGGTTCCTATGGCTACACCTTC	CNVEEGGSYGYTF
TRBD1	TRBV5-1	NA	TRBJ2-3	TGCGCCACCTCGACAGGGGAAAGCACAGATACGCAGTATTTT	CATSTGESTDTQYF
NA	TRBV29-1	NA	TRBJ1-2	TGCAGCGTTGAAGTCGGAGGTAGCGGCTACACCTTC	CSVEVGGSGYTF
NA	TRBV27	NA	TRBJ2-1	TGTGCCAGCAGTGGTTACGGAGATTACAATGAGCAGTTCTTC	CASSGYGDYNEQFF
TRBD1	TRBV28	few	TRBJ2-7	TGTGCCAGCAGTCTGGGACAGGGTGGGTACGAGCAGTACTTC	CASSLGQGGYEQYF
NA	TRBV7-2	NA	TRBJ1-6	TGTGCCAGCAGCTTAGCCGGAGCAAATTCACCCCTCCACTTT	CASSLAGANSPLHF
NA	TRBV7-9	few	TRBJ1-4	TGTGCCAGCAGCTTAGCGCGGCAGGGGACCGAAAAACTGTTTTTT	CASSLARQGTEKLFF
TRBD1	TRBV29-1	NA	TRBJ2-2	TGCAGCATCGGACAGGGCAGGGGCGGGGAGCTGTTTTTT	CSIGQGRGGELFF